This section outlines one T cell receptor (beta chain) sequence together with its context. This clone appeared a few times. Its antigen is unknown. No base-level quality is on record; no much larger clone is a single base apart. The library was built by means of the immunoSEQ multiplex PCR assay. For the multiplex PCR, a mixture combining 60 forward primers for TCR Vbeta segments and 13 reverse primers for TCR Jbeta segments was used. The CDR3 region of rearranged TCR beta genes was amplified from genomic DNA by a multiplex PCR assay. On the Illumina HiSeq System, the amplified TCR beta libraries were sequenced as 87-base-pair reads. In the authors' own workflow: Across the 600 to 700 repertoires, a later analysis counted 60 million to 90 million unique TCR beta chains, around 11 million of which were shared by at least two donors. Raw reads were error-corrected and collapsed into unique sequences with a nearest-neighbor algorithm that merged closely related sequences to remove PCR and sequencing errors. CDR3 sequences were aligned to IMGT reference sequences to assign V, D and J gene segments. For a sequence to be retained, a match of at least six nucleotides was required to both a V gene segment and a J gene segment. A rearrangement counted as productive if the CDR3 had no stop codons and remained in frame with V and J, and every other rearrangement counted as non-productive. Following IMGT convention, CDR3 was defined as the stretch from the second conserved V-encoded cysteine up to the conserved J-encoded phenylalanine. Sequences without an unambiguous match to a single V gene segment were excluded from the earlier analysis of about 600 of the donors. An earlier analysis of fewer than 750 of the donors classified V segments as functional when productive rearrangements were above 56.7% and as segregating when the standard deviation between donors was above 5%. A statistical classification framework was built to diagnose cytomegalovirus status from the catalog of TCR beta chain sequences. In a later analysis, TCR nucleotide sequences were compared against IMGT/GENE-DB human TR gene sequences so that V and J genes could be assigned. In a later analysis, CDR3 sequences and most-parsimonious VDJ recombination scenarios were assigned using the TCRdist pipeline. In a later analysis, each TCR beta chain was defined by its CDR3 amino acid sequence together with its V-gene family, and reads lacking a unique V-gene family were excluded. A later analysis removed several hundred highly shared, low-generation-probability nucleotide sequences to deal with suspected cross-contamination and a sequencing artifact. For each public chain, a later analysis derived a clonal expansion index from normalized ranks of inferred template counts within each repertoire. Generation probabilities in a later analysis came from a VDJ recombination model fitted to out-of-frame rearrangements, and those results were checked against IGoR. Hypergeometric tests were used in a later analysis to score TCR-TCR, TCR-HLA and TCR-CMV co-occurrence, with a repertoire-size bias correction applied to the TCR pairs. In a later analysis, false discovery rates were estimated by permuting HLA or CMV assignments 20 times. In a later analysis, co-occurring TCRs were grouped using DBSCAN, and TCRdist sequence similarity was added for clustering within HLA-allele-positive subsets. Repertoires with fewer than 30,000 or more than 120,000 public chains were left out of co-occurrence clustering, as were about 5 repertoires with anomalous nucleotide sharing. TCRdb re-hosts the immuneACCESS table, in-frame sequences only. Its copies lack some clones; in the studies checked, an unresolved V gene accounts for under half of them, and the cause for the rest is not known. The V and J calls and clone size were taken over from that table, and D and trimming were inferred from the DNA. The sample data list 150,000 to 200,000 clones, and roughly 85% of these were observed just once. The top ten clones comprise around 1.3% of the sample.

The data belong to a study of cytomegalovirus exposure and HLA in healthy donors (dated by TCRdb to 2015 to 2018). Context from the whole study: An earlier analysis of roughly 500 of the donors reported about 250 Gb of sequence data and more than 90 million unique TCR beta sequences from about 180 million T cells. Roughly 300 gigabases of sequencing data and roughly 90 million unique TCR sequences were included in an early release covering about 700 HLA-typed donors. Of the approximately 400 genotyped donors, 65% to 90% were placed in the genetic ancestry cluster associated with self-reported Caucasian donors. The study aimed to test whether cataloging public T cell receptors could reveal signatures of past pathogen exposure. The study profiled the T cell repertoires of 666 subjects by immunosequencing and related them to cytomegalovirus serostatus. Besides the first cohort of 500 to 700 subjects, a separate validation cohort made up of 120 different subjects was used. The study combined high-throughput TCR immunosequencing, statistical association of individual TCRs with disease status, and machine learning to predict cytomegalovirus infection status. A later analysis re-analyzed previously published TCR beta repertoires from several hundred donors and added high-resolution HLA genotyping to study TCR occurrence patterns. Rather than drawing on any new phenotypic data, the later analysis identified candidate immune exposures from TCR beta sequences and the way those sequences occurred across donors. To decide whether each TCR beta V gene segment behaved as functional or pseudogenic, an earlier analysis of 587 of the donors relied on high-throughput TCR beta sequencing. Donor age, sex, ethnicity and CMV serostatus were compiled together with the repertoire data. A later genetic analysis took genome-wide SNP genotypes for about 55% of the 666 donors and used that subset as a discovery cohort. Every discovery cohort repertoire had been produced on one sequencing platform. HLA typing covered class I and class II loci at four-digit resolution. Typing coverage varied by locus: roughly 620-640 donors for A, B, C, DRB1 and DQB1; about 520 for DQA1; around 610 for DPA1; some 470 for DPB1. Roughly five DR-DQ haplotypes were handled as single units for association and clustering, since linkage in the cohort was strong. Across approximately 420 genotyped donors of the cohort, an average of about 240,000 unique TCR beta nucleotide sequences per donor were sequenced, and approximately 17% of those sequences were non-productive. What the study reported, not specific to this receptor: In an earlier analysis of over 550 of the donors, most TCR beta V segments were observed in productive rearrangements about 90% or about 30% of the time, broadly matching IMGT annotations. Because the 87-base-pair reads could not distinguish some IMGT-functional V segments, including TRBV6-2 and TRBV6-3, those segments were excluded. Assigning TCR associations to individual alleles was difficult when HLA alleles, especially DR and DQ, strongly co-occurred. The study gave a list of some 150 TCR beta chains associated with cytomegalovirus. Most CMV-associated TCR beta chains appeared to be HLA-restricted in a later analysis, and the HLA associations seemed to be driven largely by CMV exposure. A further reported finding was that TCR beta sequences accurately predicted the HLA-A and HLA-B alleles for most subjects in the first cohort. Because HLA typing was unavailable for some donors at each locus, only the typed subset was used in association tests. The authors suggested that the approach could potentially be extended to other disease states and immunological phenotypes. In a later analysis, the rate of TCR association differed among HLA loci, with DRB1 alleles having the most associated TCRs and HLA-C alleles having the fewest. Cytomegalovirus status was reported to be diagnosed by the classifier with high specificity and sensitivity in both the original and validation cohorts. Correlated functional status among segregating V segments might reflect linkage disequilibrium, but an unknown experimental factor could not be ruled out. A later genetic analysis associated a missense DCLRE1C variant with V-gene and J-gene trimming of TCR beta chains, and an independent cohort replicated the association. A cluster of highly shared sequence variants was judged likely to be a technical artifact of the sequencing pipeline. Most TCR sequences were seen in very few donors, while some public TCRs were found in many individuals. The earlier analysis of 587 of the donors excluded about 16 rarely observed V segments, including chromosome 9 orphons, because counts were too low. In a later genetic analysis, fewer N-insertions in productive TCRs were reported among donors in an Asian-associated ancestry cluster than the roughly 700-donor mean. At a false discovery rate of 0.05, a later analysis linked around 17,000 TCR beta sequences to specific HLA alleles. Sequencing depth was assumed to be roughly uniform across donors in the presence/absence analyses, though that assumption may not hold. In a later analysis, several top co-occurrence clusters were reported to appear linked to parvovirus B19, influenza, CMV and Epstein-Barr virus. In a later analysis, HLA-associated TCR beta chains showed more clonal expansion and lower generation probabilities than non-associated chains that were equally common. This cohort had only TCR beta chains sequenced, and the lack of alpha or paired-chain data limited which features could be detected. CMV serostatus was the only immune exposure information available for the cohort. In vitro tests confirmed that a few of the cytomegalovirus-associated TCR beta chains recognize cytomegalovirus antigens.

The cohort comprised hundreds of healthy bone marrow donors. At the time of sampling, every cohort member was nominally healthy, though immune exposures that went unrecorded were likely present. The donor was CMV seronegative and was included in the group of 352 seronegative cohort members. Every donor gave a peripheral blood sample, and the peripheral blood mononuclear cells from that sample were used for TCR beta sequencing. Genomic DNA was extracted from the blood cell samples with the Qiagen DNeasy Blood Extraction Kit. CDR1 and CDR2 are drawn from the germline V gene (reference sequence): PRHDT, FYEKMQ. Compared with germline, V lacks 5 bases and J lacks 4 bases; bases without a gene match: 5. Reading from cysteine to phenylalanine, the CDR3 counts 15 amino acids. Solely the CDR3 DNA is kept, with 45 bases framed from the first base.

The V and J segments used are TRBV13 and TRBJ2-7; 13 junctional bases match TRBD2. The sequencing sample was made of PBMCs. This sequence was found in a woman aged 50 to 65 in good health and CMV-seronegative. The CDR3 has the sequence CASSTRLAGGYEQYF. The nucleotide sequence is TGTGCCAGCAGCACCAGACTAGCGGGAGGTTACGAGCAGTACTTC.